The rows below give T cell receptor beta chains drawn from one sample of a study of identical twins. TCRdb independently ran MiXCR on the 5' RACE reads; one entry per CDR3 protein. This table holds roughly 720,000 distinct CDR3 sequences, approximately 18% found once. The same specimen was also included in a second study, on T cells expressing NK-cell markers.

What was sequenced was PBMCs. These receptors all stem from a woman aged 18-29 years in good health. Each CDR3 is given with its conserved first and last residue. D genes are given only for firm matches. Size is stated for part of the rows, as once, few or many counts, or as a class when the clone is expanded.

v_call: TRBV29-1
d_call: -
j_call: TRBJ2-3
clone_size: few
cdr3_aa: CSVAPGVDVDTQYF
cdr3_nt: TGCAGCGTTGCCCCGGGAGTGGATGTAGATACGCAGTATTTT

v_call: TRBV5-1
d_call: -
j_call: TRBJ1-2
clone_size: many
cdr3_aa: CASSASTANYGYTF
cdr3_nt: TGCGCCAGCAGCGCCTCGACGGCGAACTATGGCTACACCTTC

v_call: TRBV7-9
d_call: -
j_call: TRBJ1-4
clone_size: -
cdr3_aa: CASSQTAGRINEKLFF
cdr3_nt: TGTGCCAGCAGCCAGACAGCGGGGCGCATCAATGAAAAACTGTTTTTT

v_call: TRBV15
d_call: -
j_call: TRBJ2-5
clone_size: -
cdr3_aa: CATIQGGEETQYF
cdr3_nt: TGTGCCACCATACAGGGTGGGGAGGAGACCCAGTACTTC

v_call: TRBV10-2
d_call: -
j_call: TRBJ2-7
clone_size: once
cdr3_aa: CASRTAAYEQYF
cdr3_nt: TGCGCCTCGCGGACAGCCGCCTACGAGCAGTACTTC

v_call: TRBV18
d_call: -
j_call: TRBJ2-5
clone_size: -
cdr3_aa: CASSPPGGVSETQYF
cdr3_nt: TGTGCCAGCTCACCACCGGGCGGGGTGTCAGAGACCCAGTACTTC

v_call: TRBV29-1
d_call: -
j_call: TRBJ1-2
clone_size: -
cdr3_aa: CSVEDLGNYGYTF
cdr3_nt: TGCAGCGTTGAAGATCTCGGTAACTATGGCTACACCTTC

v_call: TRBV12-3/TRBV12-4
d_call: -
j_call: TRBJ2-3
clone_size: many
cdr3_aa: CASSEERASTDTQYF
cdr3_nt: TGTGCCAGCAGTGAGGAACGGGCCTCCACAGATACGCAGTATTTT

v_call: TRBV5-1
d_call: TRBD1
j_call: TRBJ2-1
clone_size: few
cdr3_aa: CASSLQDRGSNEQFF
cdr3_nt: TGCGCCAGCAGCTTGCAGGACAGGGGTAGTAATGAGCAGTTCTTC

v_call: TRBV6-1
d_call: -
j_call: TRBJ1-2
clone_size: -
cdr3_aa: CASSDLGGQNYGYTF
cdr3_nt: TGTGCCAGCAGTGACTTGGGCGGACAGAACTATGGCTACACCTTC

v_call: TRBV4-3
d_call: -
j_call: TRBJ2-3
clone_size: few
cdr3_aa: CASSQGSYSTDTQYF
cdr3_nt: TGCGCCAGCAGCCAAGGGAGCTATTCCACAGATACGCAGTATTTT

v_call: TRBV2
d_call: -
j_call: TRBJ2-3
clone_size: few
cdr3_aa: CASSDPGTDTDTQYF
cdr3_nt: TGTGCCAGCAGTGACCCGGGGACGGACACAGATACGCAGTATTTT

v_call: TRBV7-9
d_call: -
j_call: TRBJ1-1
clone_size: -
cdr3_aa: CASSRPAKNTEAFF
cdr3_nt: TGTGCCAGCAGCCGTCCAGCGAAGAACACTGAAGCTTTCTTT

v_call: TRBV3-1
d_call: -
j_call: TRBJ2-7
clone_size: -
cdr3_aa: CASSQLQTYEQYF
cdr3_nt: TGTGCCAGCAGCCAACTTCAGACCTACGAGCAGTACTTC

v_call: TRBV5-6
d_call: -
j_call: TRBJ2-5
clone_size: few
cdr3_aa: CASSLGKRGIETQYF
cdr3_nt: TGTGCCAGCAGCTTGGGGAAACGGGGGATCGAGACCCAGTACTTC

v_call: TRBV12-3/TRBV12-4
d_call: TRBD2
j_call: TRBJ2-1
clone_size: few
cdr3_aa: CASSPTSTSGYNEQFF
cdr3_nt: TGTGCCAGCAGTCCTACCTCGACTAGCGGGTACAATGAGCAGTTCTTC

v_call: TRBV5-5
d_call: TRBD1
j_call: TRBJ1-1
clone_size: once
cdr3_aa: CASSEDRGILEAFF
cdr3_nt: TGTGCCAGCAGCGAGGACAGGGGTATCCTTGAAGCTTTCTTT

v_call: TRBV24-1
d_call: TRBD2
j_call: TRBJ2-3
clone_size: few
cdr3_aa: CATSTSGRTGDTQYF
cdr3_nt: TGTGCCACCAGCACTAGCGGGAGGACAGGAGATACGCAGTATTTT

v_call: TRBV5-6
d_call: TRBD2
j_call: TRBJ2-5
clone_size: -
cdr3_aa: CASSLAILAGGLGETQYF
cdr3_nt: TGTGCCAGCAGCTTGGCCATTTTAGCGGGAGGTCTGGGGGAGACCCAGTACTTC

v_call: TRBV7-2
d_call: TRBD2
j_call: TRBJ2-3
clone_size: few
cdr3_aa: CASSPRRSGATDTQYF
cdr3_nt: TGTGCCAGCAGCCCCCGAAGAAGCGGGGCGACAGATACGCAGTATTTT

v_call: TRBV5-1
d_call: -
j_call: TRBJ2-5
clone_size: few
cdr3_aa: CASSGGTSWETQYF
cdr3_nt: TGCGCCAGCAGCGGCGGGACATCTTGGGAGACCCAGTACTTC

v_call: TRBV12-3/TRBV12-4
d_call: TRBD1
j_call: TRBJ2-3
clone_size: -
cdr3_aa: CASSMRGQGDTDTQYF
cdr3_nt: TGTGCCAGCAGCATGAGGGGACAGGGAGACACAGATACGCAGTATTTT

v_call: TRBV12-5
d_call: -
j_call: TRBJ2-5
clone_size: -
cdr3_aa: CASGLVPGTDETQYF
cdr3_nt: TGTGCTAGTGGTTTGGTTCCCGGGACGGATGAGACCCAGTACTTC

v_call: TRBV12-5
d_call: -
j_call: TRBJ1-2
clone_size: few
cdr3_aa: CASGLRGGVYGYTF
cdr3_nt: TGTGCTAGTGGTTTGCGGGGTGGAGTCTATGGCTACACCTTC

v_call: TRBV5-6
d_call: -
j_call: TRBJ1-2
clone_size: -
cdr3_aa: CASSLVSGYTF
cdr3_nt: TGTGCCAGCAGCTTGGTTTCTGGCTACACCTTC

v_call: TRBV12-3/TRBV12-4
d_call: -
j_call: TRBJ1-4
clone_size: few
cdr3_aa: CASSLYEKLFF
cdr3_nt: TGTGCCAGCAGTTTATATGAAAAACTGTTTTTT

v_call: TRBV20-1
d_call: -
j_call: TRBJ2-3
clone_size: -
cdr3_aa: CSARDPGPGVNTLDTQYF
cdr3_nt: TGCAGTGCTAGAGACCCCGGACCGGGCGTAAATACCCTTGATACGCAGTATTTT

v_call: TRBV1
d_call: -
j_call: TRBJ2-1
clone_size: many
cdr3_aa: CTSSHPGSGKVYNEQFF
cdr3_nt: TGCACCAGCAGCCATCCAGGTAGCGGGAAGGTCTACAATGAGCAGTTCTTC

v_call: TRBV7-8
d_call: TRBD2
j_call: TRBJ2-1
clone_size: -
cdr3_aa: CASSLRDYLGEQFF
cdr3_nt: TGTGCCAGCAGCTTAAGGGACTACTTGGGGGAGCAGTTCTTC

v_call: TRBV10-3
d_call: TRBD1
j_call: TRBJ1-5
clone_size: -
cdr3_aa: CAISDGDRYQPQHF
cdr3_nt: TGTGCCATCAGTGATGGGGACAGATATCAGCCCCAGCATTTT

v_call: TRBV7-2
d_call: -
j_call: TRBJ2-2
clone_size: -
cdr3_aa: CASSTNWNTGELFF
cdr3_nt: TGTGCCAGCAGCACCAACTGGAACACCGGGGAGCTGTTTTTT

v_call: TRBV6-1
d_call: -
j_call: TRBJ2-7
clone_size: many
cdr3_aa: CASTDRNQKYEQYF
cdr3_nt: TGTGCCAGCACGGACAGAAATCAAAAGTACGAGCAGTACTTC

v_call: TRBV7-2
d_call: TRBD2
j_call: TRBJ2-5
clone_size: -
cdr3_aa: CASSGQSGSRGTQYF
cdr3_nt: TGTGCCAGCAGCGGCCAGAGCGGGAGTCGGGGGACCCAGTACTTC

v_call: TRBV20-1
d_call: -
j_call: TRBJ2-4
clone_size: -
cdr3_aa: CSASIAKNIQYF
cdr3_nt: TGCAGTGCTAGTATAGCCAAAAACATTCAGTACTTC

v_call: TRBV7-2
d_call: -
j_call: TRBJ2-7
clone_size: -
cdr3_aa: CASSFPRDTISGEQYF
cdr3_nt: TGTGCCAGCAGCTTCCCCCGGGACACCATATCTGGCGAGCAGTACTTC

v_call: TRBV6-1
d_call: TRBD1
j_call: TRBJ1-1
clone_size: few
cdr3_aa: CASSRRTGNTEAFF
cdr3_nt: TGTGCCAGCAGCCGAAGGACAGGGAACACTGAAGCTTTCTTT

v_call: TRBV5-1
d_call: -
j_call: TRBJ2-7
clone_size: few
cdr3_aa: CASRPDRTYEQYF
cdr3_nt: TGCGCCAGCCGTCCCGACAGGACCTACGAGCAGTACTTC

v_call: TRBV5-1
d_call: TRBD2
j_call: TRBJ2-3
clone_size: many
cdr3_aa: CASSPRSGGTTSTDTQYF
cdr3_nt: TGCGCCAGCAGCCCGCGTAGCGGGGGGACGACTAGCACAGATACGCAGTATTTT

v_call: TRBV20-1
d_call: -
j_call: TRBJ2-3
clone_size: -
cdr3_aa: CSARRPHTQYF
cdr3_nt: TGCAGTGCTAGAAGGCCTCATACGCAGTATTTT

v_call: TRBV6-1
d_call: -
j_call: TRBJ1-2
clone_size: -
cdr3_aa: CASSEASGRLGYTF
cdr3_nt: TGTGCCAGCAGTGAAGCCAGTGGGAGGTTAGGCTACACCTTC

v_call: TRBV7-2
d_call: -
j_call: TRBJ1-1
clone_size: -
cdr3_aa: CASSLGPRTEAFF
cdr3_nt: TGTGCCAGCAGCTTGGGCCCGCGCACTGAAGCTTTCTTT

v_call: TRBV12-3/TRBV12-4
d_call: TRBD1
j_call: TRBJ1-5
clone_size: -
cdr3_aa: CASSLRQGSNQPQHF
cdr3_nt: TGTGCCAGCAGTTTAAGACAGGGTAGCAATCAGCCCCAGCATTTT

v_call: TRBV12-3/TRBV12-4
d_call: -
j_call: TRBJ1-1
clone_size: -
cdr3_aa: CASSSPISKAFF
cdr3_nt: TGTGCCAGCAGTTCACCCATCAGCAAAGCTTTCTTT

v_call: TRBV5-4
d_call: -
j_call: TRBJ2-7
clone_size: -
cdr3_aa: CASSLLAGATAFFSYEQYF
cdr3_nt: TGTGCCAGCAGCTTACTAGCAGGAGCGACAGCGTTCTTCTCCTACGAGCAGTACTTC

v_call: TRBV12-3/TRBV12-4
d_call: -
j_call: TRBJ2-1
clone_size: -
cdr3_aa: CASSFRTAYYNEQFF
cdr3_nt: TGTGCCAGCAGTTTTCGGACGGCTTACTACAATGAGCAGTTCTTC

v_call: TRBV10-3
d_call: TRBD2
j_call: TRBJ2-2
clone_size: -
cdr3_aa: CAITAGEVGELFF
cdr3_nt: TGTGCCATCACAGCGGGAGAGGTCGGGGAGCTGTTTTTT

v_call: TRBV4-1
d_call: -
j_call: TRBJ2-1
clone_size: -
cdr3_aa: CASSQDGGTYNEQFF
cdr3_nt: TGCGCCAGCAGCCAAGACGGCGGGACCTACAATGAGCAGTTCTTC

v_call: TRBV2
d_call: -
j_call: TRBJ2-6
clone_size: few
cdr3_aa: CASSEATGAGANVLTF
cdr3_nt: TGTGCCAGCAGTGAAGCAACGGGGGCCGGGGCCAACGTCCTGACTTTC

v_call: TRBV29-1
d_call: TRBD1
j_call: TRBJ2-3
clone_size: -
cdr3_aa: CSVSPETGIKQYF
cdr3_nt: TGCAGCGTGTCCCCTGAGACAGGGATTAAGCAGTATTTT

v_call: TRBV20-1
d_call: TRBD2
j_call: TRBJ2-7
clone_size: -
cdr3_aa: CSATPGTSGRAYEQYF
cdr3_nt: TGCAGTGCAACGCCGGGGACTAGCGGGAGGGCCTACGAGCAGTACTTC